This T cell receptor (beta chain) was captured by sequencing in a study of control samples from healthy donors and cancer patients. V gave up 0 bases and J gave up 6 bases, with 11 bases separating them. The CDR3 spans 14 residues. CDR1 is LGHDT, CDR2 YNNKEL, per germline (reference sequence). The data were produced by immunoSEQ multiplex PCR, yet TCRdb's version contains in-frame clones alone and is incomplete. The top ten clones hold around 14% of a sample with tens of thousands of clones, about nine tenths of them seen once. Sequencing was carried out using blood. This chain uses TRBV3-1 (or the pseudogene TRBV3-2) with TRBJ1-2, with D possibly matching TRBD1 (5 bases). This receptor was taken from a woman aged 70-85 years in good health. In DNA, the CDR3 is TGTGCCAGCAGCCAAGATAGGGCAGGGAATGGCTACACCTTC. This sequence encodes CASSQDRAGNGYTF.